Sequencing of this T cell receptor (beta chain) was carried out in a study of blood T cell repertoires in COVID-19. Study at large: Acute-phase and convalescent COVID-19 samples originated in the United States, Italy and Spain. In each case, the material was cDNA or gDNA derived from T cells, B-cell-depleted T cells, or PBMCs.

The authors' processing: By means of reference gene primer amplification, nucleated cell counts were estimated. Using immunoSEQ multiplex PCR, the repertoire was profiled, and TCRdb retains in-frame clones only, with some absent. V and J calls and clone size are those listed in that table; D and trimming were worked out from the DNA. The top ten hold more than 3% of the sample, which has roughly 200,000 clones, 70% to 90% seen once. Trimming took off 5 bases at V and 1 base at J, with 11 bases between the two ends. CDR1 is LNHDA and CDR2 is SQIVND in the germline V gene (reference sequence). The CDR3 is 14 amino acids.

What was sequenced was peripheral blood. This chain joins TRBV19 and TRBJ2-5; D perhaps matches TRBD2 (6 bases). This clonotype originated in a man between 60 and 75 years old with acute or convalescent COVID-19. The CDR3 DNA reads TGTGCCAGTAGTCCTTCTAGCGCCCAAGAGACCCAGTACTTC. Its protein product is CASSPSSAQETQYF.